These T cell receptor beta chains were read from a single sample in a study of cytomegalovirus exposure and HLA in healthy donors. The data were produced by immunoSEQ multiplex PCR, yet TCRdb's version contains in-frame clones alone and is incomplete. Of about 95,000 clones detected, around 85% appear once; the ten largest clones hold 20% to 25%. Sequenced: PBMCs. The receptors stem from a man between 18 and 29 years old in good health and CMV-seropositive. The CDR3 runs from the conserved cysteine through the conserved F or W. Each record gives: clone size, D gene, J gene, V gene, CDR3 protein, CDR3 DNA. D genes are given only for firm matches. Expanded clones get a size class; other rows say once, few or many, or leave the size out.

. | . | TRBJ2-5 | TRBV28 | CASSLLVGGGRAMETQYF | TGTGCCAGCAGTTTATTAGTAGGAGGGGGGAGGGCCATGGAGACCCAGTACTTC
. | . | TRBJ1-2 | TRBV5-3 | CARSIGTCSYGYTF | TGTGCCAGAAGCATCGGGACATGCAGCTATGGCTACACCTTC
. | . | TRBJ1-4 | TRBV9 | CASSGSGTTNEKLFF | TGTGCCAGCAGCGGATCAGGGACAACTAATGAAAAACTGTTTTTT
. | TRBD2 | TRBJ2-3 | TRBV10-1 | CASSESGTRSLYTQYF | TGCGCCAGCAGTGAGTCGGGGACTAGATCGTTGTATACGCAGTATTTT
few | TRBD1 | TRBJ2-1 | TRBV6-1 | CASSVLTGTGTYNEQFF | TGTGCCAGCAGTGTCCTAACCGGGACAGGGACTTACAATGAGCAGTTCTTC
once | TRBD1 | TRBJ2-5 | TRBV6-5 | CASSYSDRGFETQYF | TGTGCCAGCAGTTACTCGGACAGGGGATTCGAGACCCAGTACTTC
. | . | TRBJ1-2 | TRBV19 | CASRVERGRDGYTF | TGTGCCAGTAGAGTCGAAAGGGGAAGGGATGGCTACACCTTC
once | TRBD2 | TRBJ2-3 | TRBV28 | CASSYGGQPLLAGETADTQYF | TGTGCCAGCAGTTATGGTGGACAGCCCCTACTAGCGGGAGAGACGGCGGATACGCAGTATTTT
once | TRBD1 | TRBJ2-1 | TRBV15 | CATSRKVTGGPYNEQFF | TGTGCCACCAGCAGAAAAGTGACAGGGGGGCCCTACAATGAGCAGTTCTTC
. | . | TRBJ2-6 | TRBV10-3 | CAIPVGGSGANVLTF | TGTGCCATCCCCGTGGGGGGTTCTGGGGCCAACGTCCTGACTTTC